These 10 T cell receptor beta chains share one sample of origin, sequenced in a study of T cell responses to AZD1222 COVID-19 vaccine. TCRdb keeps only in-frame clones here, not all; method: immunoSEQ multiplex PCR. The top ten clones hold around 1.1% of a sample with roughly 130,000 clones, roughly 90% of them seen once. This sample comprised peripheral blood, obtained 28 days after the second AZD1222 dose. These receptors all stem from an adult who received the AZD1222 COVID-19 vaccine.

This clone was recorded only once. The rearrangement joins TRBV14 to TRBJ1-2; D call uncertain. Germline V CDR1 and CDR2: SGHDN, FVKESK. This CDR3 is built from 13 residues. V was cut by 3 bases and J by 8 bases, with 13 bases left in between. This chain's CDR3 is CASSHDPSGGYTF. The CDR3 nucleotides read TGTGCCAGCAGCCATGACCCGTCGGGCGGCTACACCTTC.

The chain employs TRBV7-2 and TRBJ2-5; 7 bases are shared with TRBD1. Germline CDR1 SGHTA, CDR2 FQGNSA. Trimming removed 4 bases from V and 1 base from J; junction bases left unmatched: 18. There are 19 residues in the CDR3. Written as DNA, the CDR3 is TGTGCCAGCAGCTCAACATCCGCGGCGACAGGGATCCTCCAAGAGACCCAGTACTTC. This codes for CASSSTSAATGILQETQYF.

The chain carries TRBV28 and TRBJ2-7; 10 bases fit TRBD1. The CDR3 has 15 amino acids. Germline CDR1 reads MDHEN; CDR2 reads SYDVKM. V was pared by 5 bases and J by 5 bases, with 9 bases of the junction left unmatched. This chain's CDR3 is CASSPGTGDTHEQYF. In DNA form, the CDR3 reads TGTGCCAGCAGTCCCGGGACAGGGGACACTCACGAGCAGTACTTC.

V gene TRBV6-5 combines with J gene TRBJ2-3; no clear D gene. In germline, CDR1 is MNHEY, CDR2 SVGAGI. CDR3 length: 15 amino acids. V gave up 2 bases and J gave up 2 bases, with 11 bases separating them. Written as DNA, the CDR3 is TGTGCCAGCAGTTACGGTGCAGCCTTCACAGATACGCAGTATTTT. Protein product: CASSYGAAFTDTQYF.

V and J are TRBV6-4 and TRBJ1-6, with TRBD1 matching over 10 bases. CDR1 and CDR2 (germline): MRHNA, SNTAGT. The CDR3 extends over 15 amino acids. The ends lost 6 bases at V and 9 bases at J; junction bases unmatched: 8. CDR3 coding DNA: TGTGCCAGCAGCCCCCTCGGACAGGGGGTTTCACCCCTCCACTTT. Amino acid sequence: CASSPLGQGVSPLHF.

The V gene is TRBV19, the J gene TRBJ2-1; D is unclear. Germline V gene lookup returns CDR1 LNHDA and CDR2 SQIVND (reference sequence). The CDR3 covers 16 residues. The V gene lost 4 bases and the J gene lost 1 base, with 14 bases spanning the gap. The CDR3 region is CASSKVTGPSYNEQFF. As DNA, the CDR3 is TGTGCCAGTAGTAAGGTAACGGGTCCGTCCTACAATGAGCAGTTCTTC. Full variable domain (missing parts from reference TRBV19 and TRBJ2-1): DGGITQSPKYLFRKEGQNVTLSCEQNLNHDAMYWYRQDPGQGLRLIYYSQIVNDFQKGDIAEGYSVSREKKESFPLTVTSAQKNPTAFYLCASSKVTGPSYNEQFFGPGTRLTVL.

V gene TRBV19 combines with J gene TRBJ1-1; unclear D gene. The CDR3 covers 13 residues. The V and J ends lost 5 bases and 0 bases respectively, with 7 bases between them. The germline gives CDR1 LNHDA, CDR2 SQIVND (reference sequence). CDR3 in DNA: TGTGCCAGTAGTCCAGACCTGAACACTGAAGCTTTCTTT. This encodes CASSPDLNTEAFF.

The J gene is TRBJ2-3, the V gene TRBV5-8; possibly TRBD1 or TRBD2 for D (5 bases each). The CDR3 is 15 residues long. Deletions cut 2 bases from V and 1 base from J, with 11 bases between. Germline V gives CDR1 SGHTS, CDR2 YDEGEE. For the CDR3, the DNA is TGTGCCAGCAGCTTTCCGAGGGGTGGCACAGATACGCAGTATTTT. Translating it yields CASSFPRGGTDTQYF.

The V gene is TRBV27, the J gene TRBJ2-3, with 8 bases fitting TRBD2. The junction had 4 bases not matched to a gene; V was cut back by 5 bases and J by 0 bases. This CDR3 has 15 residues. The germline CDR1 and CDR2 sequences are MNHEY and SMNVEV (reference sequence). The CDR3 loop is CASSSLAGSTDTQYF. CDR3 nucleotides: TGTGCCAGCAGTAGCCTAGCGGGCAGCACAGATACGCAGTATTTT.

The rearrangement joins TRBV2 to TRBJ1-4, with TRBD1 matching over 7 bases. Germline CDR1 reads SNHLY; CDR2 reads FYNNEI. The V gene end was trimmed by 6 bases and the J gene end by 1 base; junction bases not matched to a gene: 2. The length of the CDR3 is 14 residues. CDR3 DNA sequence: TGTGCCAGCAGAAGGGACAGAACTAATGAAAAACTGTTTTTT. Protein sequence: CASRRDRTNEKLFF.